This TCR beta chain was identified in a study of blood T cells in healthy people across ages. Study outcomes and limitations: Without sorted subsets, naive and antigen-experienced compartments could not be conclusively compared. Investigators treated diversity estimates from one million T cells as underestimates.

As concerns this clonotype: What it binds is not known.

Together with a sample-barcoded 5' primer, a J-beta primer mix was included in a second PCR lasting roughly 6 to 12 cycles. Each CDR3 protein is one row after TCRdb ran MiXCR on the 5' RACE reads. The table includes fewer than 2 million distinct CDR3 sequences, roughly two fifths detected once. The CDR3 totals 14 residues. With 6 bases removed from V and 0 bases from J, the gap between germline ends came to 14 bases. Germline V gene lookup returns CDR1 DFQATT and CDR2 SNEGSKA (reference sequence). Sequencing was carried out using blood. The genes are TRBV20-1 and TRBJ1-1; unclear D gene. The sequence was obtained from a human donor in good health. The chain's CDR3 is CSASTRNMNTEAFF. The CDR3 DNA reads as TGCAGTGCGAGTACCCGCAACATGAACACTGAAGCTTTCTTT.